These 27 T cell receptor beta chains were all obtained from the same sample, sequenced in a study of T cell changes during pregnancy in multiple sclerosis. Measured with immunoSEQ multiplex PCR; TCRdb has only the in-frame clones, and not every one. The data contain just under 50,000 clones, 94% of them singletons. The source material was CD4+ T cells from peripheral blood mononuclear cells, sampled in the third trimester of pregnancy. Receptors were obtained from a female donor with multiple sclerosis, enrolled in a pregnancy study.

The chain recombines TRBV2 with TRBJ1-5; D possibly corresponds to TRBD1 (6 bases). This CDR3 is 14 amino acids long. The V and J ends lost 6 bases and 8 bases respectively, with 17 bases between them. Germline CDR1 reads SNHLY; CDR2 reads FYNNEI. The DNA for the CDR3 is TGTGCCAGCAGGGGGGGGCTAAACAAGGAGCCCCAGCATTTT. It codes for CASRGGLNKEPQHF.

The genes are TRBV10-1 and TRBJ2-1, with TRBD2 matching over 9 bases. Germline CDR1 and CDR2: WNHNN and SYGVQD (reference sequence). The CDR3 consists of 21 residues. After removal of 6 bases from V and 0 bases from J, the junction contained 21 bases not matched to a gene. The chain's CDR3 is CASSPRLGLAGSRCSYNEQFF. The CDR3 nucleotides are TGCGCCAGCAGCCCCCGGTTGGGGCTAGCGGGAAGTCGCTGCTCCTACAATGAGCAGTTCTTC.

The chain couples TRBV19 to TRBJ2-6; TRBD1 aligns across 12 bases. J was trimmed by 2 bases and V by 10 bases; bases with no gene match: 6. CDR1 is LNHDA, CDR2 SQIVND, per germline (reference sequence). The CDR3 has 16 residues. CDR3 DNA: TGTGCCACCTCCGGGACAGGGGGCACTGGGGCCAACGTCCTGACTTTC. It yields the protein CATSGTGGTGANVLTF.

CDR3 nucleotides: TGTGCCAGCAGTGAAGCGTGGGCAGGGGGTAACTATGGCTACACCTTC. Residues: CASSEAWAGGNYGYTF. V gene TRBV6-1 combines with J gene TRBJ1-2; TRBD1 matches at 7 bases. V was clipped by 0 bases and J by 1 base; unmatched bases: 5. Per the germline V gene, CDR1 is MNHNS and CDR2 is SASEGT. The CDR3 sequence is 16 residues long.

J is TRBJ1-2 and V is TRBV28; no reliable D call. The CDR3 totals 12 residues. V gave up 4 bases and J gave up 10 bases, with 13 bases separating them. Germline CDR1 MDHEN, CDR2 SYDVKM. Here the CDR3 reads CASSSHTYIYTF. As DNA, the CDR3 is TGTGCCAGCAGTTCCCATACCTATATCTACACCTTC.

V gene TRBV5-1 combines with J gene TRBJ2-1; 7 bases agree with TRBD1. This CDR3 has 17 residues. J gave up 3 bases and V 4 bases, and 13 bases lay outside the gene matches. Germline CDR1 reads SGHRS; CDR2 reads YFSETQ. The CDR3 reads CASSLMIRQGNYNEQFF. DNA for the CDR3: TGCGCCAGCAGCCTTATGATCCGACAGGGAAACTACAATGAGCAGTTCTTC.

V is TRBV2 and J is TRBJ2-7, with no clear D. The CDR3 length is 13 residues. The germline V gene has CDR1 SNHLY and CDR2 FYNNEI. V was clipped by 6 bases and J by 3 bases, with 12 bases between them. The CDR3 spells CASRSRVVYEQYF. In DNA, the CDR3 is TGTGCCAGCAGGAGCCGGGTTGTCTACGAGCAGTACTTC.

The V call is TRBV5-1, the J call TRBJ2-5; D may be TRBD1 (6 bases). Trimming removed 4 bases at V and 2 bases at J, with 21 bases between. The CDR3 extends over 17 amino acids. Germline V gene data show CDR1 as SGHRS and CDR2 as YFSETQ. The CDR3 reads CASSAIPFGTGQETQYF. The CDR3 nucleotides read TGCGCCAGCAGCGCGATTCCCTTCGGTACAGGGCAAGAGACCCAGTACTTC.

The chain links TRBV7-2 to TRBJ1-1; D not certain. CDR1 is SGHTA and CDR2 is FQGNSA in the germline V gene. The CDR3 extends over 15 amino acids. V was clipped by 4 bases and J by 1 base, with 13 bases between them. The CDR3 DNA follows: TGTGCCAGCAGCTCCAGACAATTGACGAACACTGAAGCTTTCTTT. Protein product: CASSSRQLTNTEAFF.

This clone was seen only once. The gene calls are TRBV11-1 and TRBJ1-1, with D possibly TRBD1 on 6 matching bases. V lost 5 bases and J lost 10, with 23 bases in between. Germline lookup yields CDR1 SGHAT and CDR2 FQDESV (reference sequence). The CDR3 runs 15 residues. For the CDR3, the DNA is TGTGCCAGCAGCGCACATCCCGGGACACCGGTTTTAGCTTTCTTT. Translated, it gives CASSAHPGTPVLAFF.

V gene TRBV5-1 combines with J gene TRBJ2-1, with 9 nucleotides matching TRBD2. Germline V lookup: CDR1 SGHRS, CDR2 YFSETQ. This CDR3 spans 13 amino acids. V was pared by 3 bases and J by 7 bases, with 2 bases of the junction left unmatched. CDR3 sequence reads: CASSSLAGNEQFF. CDR3 coding DNA: TGCGCCAGCAGCTCTCTAGCGGGGAATGAGCAGTTCTTC.

The rearrangement uses TRBV11-2 and TRBJ1-6; TRBD1 is a possible D gene (6 bases). Trimming left V 0 bases short and J 9 bases short, with 9 bases between. The CDR3 has 14 residues. The germline V gene encodes CDR1 SGHAT and CDR2 FQNNGV. DNA of the CDR3: TGTGCCAGCAGCTTAGAACAGGGTATTTCACCCCTCCACTTT. Protein sequence: CASSLEQGISPLHF.

The rearrangement links TRBV2 to TRBJ2-3, with TRBD2 identical over 8 bases. Germline CDR1 SNHLY, CDR2 FYNNEI. With V trimmed by 6 bases and J by 5 bases, 1 base remained unmatched. This CDR3 has 12 residues. The CDR3 coding sequence is TGTGCCAGCAGGCTAGCGGGAGATACGCAGTATTTT. This translates into CASRLAGDTQYF.

V gene TRBV19 combines with J gene TRBJ2-1, with 14 bases matching TRBD2. The CDR3 consists of 15 residues. V lost 6 bases and J lost 7; bases outside the gene matches: 5. CDR1 is LNHDA and CDR2 is SQIVND in the germline V gene (reference sequence). The CDR3 DNA reads as TGTGCCAGTAGGTCCGGACTAGCGGGGGGAAATGAGCAGTTCTTC. It encodes CASRSGLAGGNEQFF.

The chain links TRBV27 to TRBJ2-3, with TRBD2 identical over 7 bases. Germline V gives CDR1 MNHEY, CDR2 SMNVEV (reference sequence). CDR3 length: 17 amino acids. V trimming: 5 bases; J trimming: 0 bases; junction bases outside the gene matches: 11. The CDR3 protein is CASSPTRRAGSTDTQYF. Written as DNA, the CDR3 is TGTGCCAGCAGTCCAACTCGTCGAGCGGGGAGCACAGATACGCAGTATTTT.

The chain is built from TRBV7-9 and TRBJ1-1; D is perhaps TRBD1 (5 bases). The CDR3 has 15 residues. Trimming left V 5 bases short and J 0 bases short, with 13 bases between. Germline-derived CDR1 and CDR2 are SEHNR and FQNEAQ (reference sequence). The CDR3 DNA sequence: TGTGCCAGCAGCCAATTCGGGGGAATGAACACTGAAGCTTTCTTT. The encoded protein is CASSQFGGMNTEAFF.

This clone appeared once. The chain joins TRBV14 to TRBJ1-2; D remains ambiguous. V gave up 3 bases and J gave up 0 bases, with 8 bases separating them. The length of the CDR3 is 14 residues. Germline lookup yields CDR1 SGHDN and CDR2 FVKESK. The CDR3 sequence: CASSQTRANYGYTF. DNA for the CDR3: TGTGCCAGCAGCCAGACAAGAGCTAACTATGGCTACACCTTC.

The table lists this clone with a count of one. V and J are TRBV28 and TRBJ1-1; D call uncertain. Germline CDR1 MDHEN, CDR2 SYDVKM. V lost 6 bases and J lost 1, with 15 bases in between. The CDR3 spans 15 residues. In DNA, the CDR3 is TGTGCCAGCAGCCCTCGTGGGCATTGGAACACTGAAGCTTTCTTT. It is translated as CASSPRGHWNTEAFF. Based on the CDR3 plus reference TRBV28 and TRBJ1-1, the full variable domain is DVKVTQSSRYLVKRTGEKVFLECVQDMDHENMFWYRQDPGLGLRLIYFSYDVKMKEKGDIPEGYSVSREKKERFSLILESASTNQTSMYLCASSPRGHWNTEAFFGQGTRLTVV.

The chain couples TRBV6-5 to TRBJ1-3; D is undetermined. The V end was cut by 6 bases, the J end by 2 bases, with 14 bases between. This CDR3 has 15 residues. Germline V gives CDR1 MNHEY, CDR2 SVGAGI. CDR3 in DNA: TGTGCCAGCAGCCGTGCGCAGGTAGCTGGAAACACCATATATTTT. Residues: CASSRAQVAGNTIYF.

This rearrangement joins TRBV6-5 to TRBJ1-6; D might be TRBD1 (5 bases). Germline CDR1 MNHEY, CDR2 SVGAGI. This CDR3 is built from 15 residues. The germline V and J ends were trimmed by 0 bases and 10 bases, with 13 bases remaining between them. The CDR3 DNA follows: TGTGCCAGCAGTTACTCTCTGTGGGGCGGCTCACCCCTCCACTTT. Its protein is CASSYSLWGGSPLHF.

J is TRBJ2-1 and V is TRBV18, with TRBD1 matching over 11 bases. This CDR3 has 16 residues. Germline CDR1 is KGHSH and CDR2 is LQKENI. V trimming: 3 bases; J trimming: 0 bases; junction bases outside the gene matches: 1. DNA for the CDR3: TGTGCCAGCTCACCCGGGACAGGGGGCTCCTACAATGAGCAGTTCTTC. This encodes CASSPGTGGSYNEQFF.

The genes are TRBV4-3 and TRBJ2-2; D may be TRBD1 (6 bases). The CDR3 is 16 residues long. The V gene's germline CDR1 is LGHNA and CDR2 YSLEER. Trimming removed 4 bases at V and 5 bases at J, with 17 bases between. The CDR3 loop reads CASSRYGGTGTGELFF. As DNA, the CDR3 is TGCGCCAGCAGCCGATATGGGGGAACAGGGACCGGGGAGCTGTTTTTT.

J is TRBJ2-3 and V is TRBV7-9, with TRBD1 identical over 9 bases. The CDR3 is 16 amino acids. V was pared by 5 bases and J by 4 bases, with 10 bases of the junction left unmatched. Looked up from germline, CDR1 is SEHNR and CDR2 is FQNEAQ (reference sequence). DNA of the CDR3: TGTGCCAGCAGCCTACTGGACAGGGGATTATCAGATACGCAGTATTTT. It codes for CASSLLDRGLSDTQYF.

The rearrangement joins TRBV7-2 to TRBJ2-1; 7 bases are shared with TRBD2. After removal of 5 bases from V and 0 bases from J, the junction contained 1 base not matched to a gene. The germline V gene has CDR1 SGHTA and CDR2 FQGNSA. This CDR3 comprises 14 residues. The DNA for the CDR3 is TGTGCCAGCAGCCGCGGGAGCTCCTACAATGAGCAGTTCTTC. It yields the protein CASSRGSSYNEQFF.

This clone came up a few times. The chain has TRBV19 and TRBJ1-1, with TRBD1 matching 7 bases. The CDR3 extends over 12 amino acids. Germline V gives CDR1 LNHDA, CDR2 SQIVND (reference sequence). With 6 bases clipped from V and 5 bases from J, the junction kept 3 bases outside the gene matches. The chain's CDR3 is CASSNRGTEAFF. The CDR3 coding sequence is TGTGCCAGTAGCAACAGGGGAACTGAAGCTTTCTTT.

The chain combines TRBV19 with TRBJ1-3; tentatively, D is TRBD1 (5 bases). V was trimmed by 6 bases and J by 0 bases, leaving 21 bases between them. The CDR3 totals 18 residues. Germline lookup yields CDR1 LNHDA and CDR2 SQIVND (reference sequence). CDR3 nucleotides: TGTGCCAGTAGCACGACCTCTCGACGGGGGAGCTCTGGAAACACCATATATTTT. This gives the protein CASSTTSRRGSSGNTIYF.

The chain has TRBV5-1 and TRBJ1-4; 11 nucleotides line up with TRBD1. CDR1 SGHRS and CDR2 YFSETQ come from the germline V gene. The CDR3 sequence is 15 residues long. V shed 0 bases, J shed 10 bases, and the junction held 5 bases outside the gene matches. The CDR3 reads CASSLEGQGAGKLFF. Here the CDR3 DNA reads TGCGCCAGCAGCTTGGAAGGACAGGGGGCGGGAAAACTGTTTTTT.